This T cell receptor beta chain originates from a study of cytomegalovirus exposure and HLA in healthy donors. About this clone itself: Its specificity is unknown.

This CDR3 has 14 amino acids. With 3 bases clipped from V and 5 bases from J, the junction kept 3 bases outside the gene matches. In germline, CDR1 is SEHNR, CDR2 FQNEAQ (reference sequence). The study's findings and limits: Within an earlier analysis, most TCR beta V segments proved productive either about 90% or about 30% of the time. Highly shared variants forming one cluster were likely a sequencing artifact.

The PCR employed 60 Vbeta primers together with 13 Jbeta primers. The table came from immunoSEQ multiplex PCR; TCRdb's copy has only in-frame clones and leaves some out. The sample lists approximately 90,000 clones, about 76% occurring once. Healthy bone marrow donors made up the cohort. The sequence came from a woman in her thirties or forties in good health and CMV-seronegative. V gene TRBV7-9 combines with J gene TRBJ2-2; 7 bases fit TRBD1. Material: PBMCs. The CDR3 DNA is TGTGCCAGCAGCTTGGGACAGCCAACCGGGGAGCTGTTTTTT. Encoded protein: CASSLGQPTGELFF.